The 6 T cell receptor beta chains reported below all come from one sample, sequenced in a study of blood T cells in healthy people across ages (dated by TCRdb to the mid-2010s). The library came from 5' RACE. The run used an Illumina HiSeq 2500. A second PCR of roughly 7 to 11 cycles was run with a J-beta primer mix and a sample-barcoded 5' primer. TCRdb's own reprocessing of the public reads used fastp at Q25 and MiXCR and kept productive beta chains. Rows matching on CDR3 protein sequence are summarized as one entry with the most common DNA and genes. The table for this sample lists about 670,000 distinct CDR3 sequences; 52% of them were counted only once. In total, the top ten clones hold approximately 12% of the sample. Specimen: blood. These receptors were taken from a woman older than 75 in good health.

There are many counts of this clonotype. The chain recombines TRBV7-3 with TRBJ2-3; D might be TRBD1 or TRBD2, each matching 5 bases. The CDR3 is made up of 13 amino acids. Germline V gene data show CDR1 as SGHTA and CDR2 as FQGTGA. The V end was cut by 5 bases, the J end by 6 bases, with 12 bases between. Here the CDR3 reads CASSQDWGDTQYF. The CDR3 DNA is TGTGCCAGCAGCCAAGACTGGGGGGATACGCAGTATTTT.

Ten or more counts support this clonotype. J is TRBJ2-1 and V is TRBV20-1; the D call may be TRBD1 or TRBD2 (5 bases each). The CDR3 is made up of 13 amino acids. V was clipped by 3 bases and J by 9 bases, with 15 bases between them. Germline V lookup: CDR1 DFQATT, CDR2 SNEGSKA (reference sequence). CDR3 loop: CSASPGTASEQFF. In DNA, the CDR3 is TGCAGTGCTAGCCCCGGGACCGCCAGTGAGCAGTTCTTC.

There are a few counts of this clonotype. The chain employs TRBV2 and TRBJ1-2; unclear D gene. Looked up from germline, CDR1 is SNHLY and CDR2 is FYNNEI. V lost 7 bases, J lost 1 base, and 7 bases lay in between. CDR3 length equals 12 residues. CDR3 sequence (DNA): TGTGCCAGCAACGACCTTAACTATGGCTACACCTTC. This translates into CASNDLNYGYTF.

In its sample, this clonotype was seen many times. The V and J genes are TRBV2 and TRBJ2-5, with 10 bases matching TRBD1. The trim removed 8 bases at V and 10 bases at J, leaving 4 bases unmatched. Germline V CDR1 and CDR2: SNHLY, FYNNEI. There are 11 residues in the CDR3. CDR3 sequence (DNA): TGTGCCAGCTGGACAGGGGGAGGCCAGTACTTC. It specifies CASWTGGGQYF. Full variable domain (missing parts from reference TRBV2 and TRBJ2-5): EPEVTQTPSHQVTQMGQEVILRCVPISNHLYFYWYRQILGQKVEFLVSFYNNEISEKSEIFDDQFSVERPDGSNFTLKIRSTKLEDSAMYFCASWTGGGQYFGPGTRLLVL.

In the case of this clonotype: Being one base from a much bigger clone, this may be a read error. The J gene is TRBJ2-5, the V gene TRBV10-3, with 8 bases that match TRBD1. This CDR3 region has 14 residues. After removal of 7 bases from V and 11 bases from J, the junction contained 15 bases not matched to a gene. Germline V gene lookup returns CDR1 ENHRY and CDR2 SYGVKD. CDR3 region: CAINRGVLTDEQYF. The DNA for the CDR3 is TGTGCCATCAACAGGGGGGTTCTTACGGATGAGCAGTACTTC.

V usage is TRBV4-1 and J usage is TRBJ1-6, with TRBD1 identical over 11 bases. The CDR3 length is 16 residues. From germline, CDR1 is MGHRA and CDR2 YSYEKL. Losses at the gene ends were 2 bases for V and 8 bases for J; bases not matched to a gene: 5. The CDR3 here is CASSQPGQGADSPLHF. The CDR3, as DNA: TGCGCCAGCAGCCAACCCGGACAGGGGGCGGATTCACCCCTCCACTTT.